This TCR beta chain comes out of a study of vaccination effects on CD4 cells after COVID-19. Study overall: Every participant took two doses of the BNT162b2 or mRNA-1273 vaccine.

In regard to this clone: The antigen is not known.

Antigen-specific CD4+ T cell clonotypes were called by their expansion after viral peptide-pool culture in ViraFEST. Upon completion of 10 to 11 days in culture, CD4+ T cells were isolated. Using immunoSEQ multiplex PCR, the repertoire was profiled, and TCRdb retains in-frame clones only, with some absent. The table lists tens of thousands of clones, around 81% of them singletons. Germline V CDR1 and CDR2: MNHEY, SVGAGI. The CDR3 loop spans 13 amino acids. The V gene lost 6 bases and the J gene lost 3 bases, with 10 bases spanning the gap. This material consisted of CD4+ T cells from PBMCs cultured with HCoV-229E spike peptides, taken before COVID-19 vaccination. This TCR came from a human donor who received a COVID-19 vaccine. The V and J genes are TRBV6-5 and TRBJ2-3; D perhaps matches TRBD1 (5 bases). CDR3 in amino acids: CASRYRSTDTQYF. The CDR3 bases are TGTGCCAGCAGATACAGGTCTACAGATACGCAGTATTTT.